This T cell receptor (beta chain) was observed in a study of CD8+ T cells in alopecia areata. Extracted RNA was reverse transcribed into cDNA, the sequencing template. TCRdb's table, derived via immunoSEQ multiplex PCR, lists solely in-frame clones and lacks some. Seen here are some 51,000 clones, about 96% observed once, and the top ten hold around a quarter. The V gene lost 7 bases and the J gene lost 9 bases, with 5 bases spanning the gap. The germline gives CDR1 DFQATT, CDR2 SNEGSKA (reference sequence). The CDR3 is made up of 8 amino acids. This TCR was sampled from a human donor with alopecia areata. V gene TRBV20-1 combines with J gene TRBJ2-3; D not resolved. The sequences come from CD8+ T cells sorted from blood, collected at week 0. The CDR3 DNA reads TGCAGTGATCAGACGCAGTATTTT. Amino acids: CSDQTQYF.